A selection of T cell receptor beta chains follows, all from one sample in a study of OX40 agonist ivuxolimab in advanced cancers. Sequencing used immunoSEQ multiplex PCR; TCRdb keeps in-frame clones, though not all of them. The data contain 15,000 to 20,000 clones, over 65% of them singletons. Sequenced here: CD4+ or CD8+ T cells sorted from blood, sampled in a trial of the OX40 agonist ivuxolimab. The source of these receptors is an adult with an advanced solid tumor such as melanoma, head and neck, liver or kidney cancer. Each CDR3 is given with its conserved first and last residue. Each record gives: CDR3 DNA, CDR3 protein, D gene, V gene, clone size, J gene. The D gene is left open where the match is weak. Clone size is not always given. Where it is, it says once, few, many or a class for expanded clones.

DNA: TGTGCCAGAAGCTTACGGACTAGCTGGTCACTCGAGCAGTACTTC
CDR3: CARSLRTSWSLEQYF
D: TRBD2
V: TRBV5-3
size: .
J: TRBJ2-7

DNA: TGTGCCTGGAGTGGAGGGGAATTAATGCGGGAGGGCCTCTTATTGAATGAGCAGTTCTTC
CDR3: CAWSGGELMREGLLLNEQFF
D: TRBD2
V: TRBV30
size: medium-sized
J: TRBJ2-1

DNA: TGTGCCAGCAGGTCAATACACGAGCAGTACTTC
CDR3: CASRSIHEQYF
D: .
V: TRBV7-9
size: .
J: TRBJ2-7

DNA: TGTGCCAGTAGTATTTCGTGGCAGGAGAGTATGAACACTGAAGCTTTCTTT
CDR3: CASSISWQESMNTEAFF
D: .
V: TRBV19
size: .
J: TRBJ1-1

DNA: TGTGCCAGCAGTAGTAACCGGGACAGGGTTTACCCTTGGGAGACCCAGTACTTC
CDR3: CASSSNRDRVYPWETQYF
D: TRBD1
V: TRBV2
size: once
J: TRBJ2-5

DNA: TGCGCCAGCAGCCTCGGGGGGGACTCTGGGGCCAACGTCCTGACTTTC
CDR3: CASSLGGDSGANVLTF
D: TRBD2
V: TRBV4-1
size: .
J: TRBJ2-6

DNA: TGTGCCAGTAGTCTCCTCTCAACCGGGACCCAGTACTTC
CDR3: CASSLLSTGTQYF
D: .
V: TRBV19
size: .
J: TRBJ2-5

DNA: TGTGCCAGCAGCCCAACTAGCTTTGGAGAGACCCAGTACTTC
CDR3: CASSPTSFGETQYF
D: .
V: TRBV7-9
size: medium-sized
J: TRBJ2-5

DNA: TGTGCCCCTGAGGTAGTGGGGACTGAAGCTTTCTTT
CDR3: CAPEVVGTEAFF
D: .
V: TRBV7-9
size: .
J: TRBJ1-1

DNA: TGTGCCAGCGGTCCTACTACTTACAATGAGCAGTTCTTC
CDR3: CASGPTTYNEQFF
D: .
V: TRBV6-5
size: .
J: TRBJ2-1

DNA: TGTGCCAGCAGTGAGGGGCCCGGGGAGCTGTTTTTT
CDR3: CASSEGPGELFF
D: .
V: TRBV27
size: .
J: TRBJ2-2

DNA: TGCGCCAGCAGCTTCGAGGGATCTGGGGCCAACGTCCTGACTTTC
CDR3: CASSFEGSGANVLTF
D: .
V: TRBV5-1
size: .
J: TRBJ2-6

DNA: TGTGCCAGCAGTTCAGCGACTAGCGGGAGGGACAATGAGCAGTTCTTC
CDR3: CASSSATSGRDNEQFF
D: TRBD2
V: TRBV28
size: .
J: TRBJ2-1

DNA: TGTGCCAGCAGCTTAGATTGGGGCCAAAACTATGGCTACACCTTC
CDR3: CASSLDWGQNYGYTF
D: .
V: TRBV7-9
size: .
J: TRBJ1-2

DNA: TGTGCCATCAGATCCGGGACTAGCGGTCTTAGCACAGATACGCAGTATTTT
CDR3: CAIRSGTSGLSTDTQYF
D: TRBD2
V: TRBV10-3
size: .
J: TRBJ2-3

DNA: TGCAGCATACAGGGGGCGACCGGGGAGCTGTTTTTT
CDR3: CSIQGATGELFF
D: TRBD1
V: TRBV29-1
size: .
J: TRBJ2-2

DNA: TGTGCCAGTACCGTACGACAGTCCTACGAGCAGTACTTC
CDR3: CASTVRQSYEQYF
D: .
V: TRBV19
size: once
J: TRBJ2-7

DNA: TGTGCCAGCAGTTACCCCTCTAGCGGCCGAGACAATGAGCAGTTCTTC
CDR3: CASSYPSSGRDNEQFF
D: TRBD2
V: TRBV6-6
size: .
J: TRBJ2-1